This record covers a single TCR beta chain. The CDR3 spans 18 residues. V was clipped by 5 bases and J by 8 bases; unmatched bases: 19. Germline CDR1 is SGHVS and CDR2 is FNYEAQ. The data derive from a study of blood T cell repertoires in COVID-19. Data came from immunoSEQ multiplex PCR; TCRdb stores just in-frame clones and leaves some out. The sample holds about 88,000 clones, 85% to 95% seen once. The sequence derives from a man in his fifties or sixties with acute or convalescent COVID-19. The sample comprised peripheral blood. The chain employs TRBV7-6 and TRBJ1-4; TRBD1 matches at 8 bases. The CDR3 bases are TGTGCCAGCAGCCTTGACCCCCTTACGACAGGGGAATTCGAAAAACTGTTTTTT. This encodes CASSLDPLTTGEFEKLFF.